The 13 T cell receptor beta chains reported below all come from one sample, sequenced in a study of blood T cell repertoires in COVID-19. Here immunoSEQ multiplex PCR was the method, and the copy in TCRdb shows in-frame clones only, minus some. The sample shows 100,000 to 120,000 clones, just over 75% of them seen only once. Sequencing used peripheral blood. These receptors were obtained from a woman older than 75 with acute or convalescent COVID-19.

The chain carries TRBV4-2 and TRBJ2-7, with a tentative D call TRBD2 (5 bases). Trimming removed 0 bases at V and 6 bases at J, with 15 bases between. This CDR3 contains 15 residues. Germline V gene sequence: CDR1 LGHNA, CDR2 YNFKEQ. CDR3: CASSQDERETREQYF. In DNA form, the CDR3 reads TGTGCCAGCAGCCAAGACGAACGGGAAACCCGCGAGCAGTACTTC.

This clone was observed once. The gene calls are TRBV16 and TRBJ1-2; D may be TRBD1 (6 bases). The CDR3 is made up of 15 amino acids. The V gene's germline CDR1 is KGHSY and CDR2 FQNENV. Trimming took 4 bases from V and 6 from J, leaving 18 bases between them. CDR3: CASSRPQGQRDGYTF. The CDR3 coding sequence is TGTGCCAGCAGCCGCCCACAGGGACAACGGGATGGCTACACCTTC.

V usage is TRBV28 and J usage is TRBJ2-7; TRBD2 agrees at 11 bases. The CDR3 sequence is 17 residues long. The trim removed 6 bases at V and 0 bases at J, leaving 10 bases unmatched. CDR1 and CDR2 from the germline V gene are MDHEN and SYDVKM. CDR3 region: CASRQPPGTSGSYEQYF. The CDR3 nucleotides are TGTGCCAGCAGGCAGCCGCCCGGGACTAGCGGCTCCTACGAGCAGTACTTC.

This chain links TRBV5-1 with TRBJ2-3; D is possibly TRBD1 (5 bases). From germline, CDR1 is SGHRS and CDR2 YFSETQ. CDR3 size: 16 residues. Trimming removed 7 bases from V and 3 bases from J, with 21 bases in between. CDR3 in amino acids: CASGAQGTAKTDTQYF. The CDR3 DNA sequence: TGCGCCAGCGGGGCCCAGGGTACGGCCAAGACAGATACGCAGTATTTT.

As to this clone: At one end, the junction sequence differs from germline, possibly due to a read error. This chain uses TRBV5-1 with TRBJ2-1, with a tentative D call TRBD2 (6 bases). Germline V gene sequence: CDR1 SGHRS, CDR2 YFSETQ. This CDR3 comprises 13 residues. The chain's CDR3 is CASSSLRGNGQFF. Here the CDR3 DNA reads TGCGCCAGCAGCTCGCTACGGGGGAATGGGCAGTTCTTC. Drawing the rest from reference TRBV5-1 and TRBJ2-1, the complete variable domain is KAGVTQTPRYLIKTRGQQVTLSCSPISGHRSVSWYQQTPGQGLQFLFEYFSETQRNKGNFPGRFSGRQFSNSRSEMNVSTLELGDSALYLCASSSLRGNGQFFGPGTRLTVL.

The gene calls are TRBV28 and TRBJ1-2; unclear D gene. The germline V gene has CDR1 MDHEN and CDR2 SYDVKM. The CDR3 covers 14 residues. V lost 8 bases, J lost 2 bases, and 15 bases lay in between. Here the CDR3 reads CASLDGVMNYGYTF. CDR3 DNA sequence: TGTGCCAGCCTAGACGGCGTTATGAACTATGGCTACACCTTC.

The chain has TRBV4-2 and TRBJ1-5; 7 bases agree with TRBD1. The germline gives CDR1 LGHNA, CDR2 YNFKEQ. The J segment lost 2 bases and the V segment lost 4 bases, leaving 8 bases of the junction unmatched. This CDR3 spans 16 amino acids. CDR3 protein: CASSPIAGQRNQPQHF. The CDR3 nucleotides are TGTGCCAGCAGCCCCATAGCGGGACAGCGCAATCAGCCCCAGCATTTT.

The chain uses TRBV9 and TRBJ2-2; D is unclear. Per the germline V gene, CDR1 is SGDLS and CDR2 is YYNGEE. Between the trimmed V and J ends, which lost 4 bases and 9 bases, there was a span of 10 bases. The CDR3 totals 12 residues. The CDR3 coding sequence is TGTGCCAGCAGCCCACACAACAGGGAGCTGTTTTTT. Its protein is CASSPHNRELFF.

With respect to this clone: This sample includes further DNA sequences coding for the same CDR3. The V gene is TRBV4-1, the J gene TRBJ1-2; weak D call: TRBD1 (5 bases). The CDR3 extends over 13 amino acids. V lost 0 bases, J lost 5 bases, and 7 bases lay in between. In germline, CDR1 is MGHRA, CDR2 YSYEKL. Here the CDR3 reads CASSQEGGYGYTF. For the CDR3, the DNA is TGCGCCAGCAGCCAAGAGGGGGGGTATGGCTACACCTTC.

The gene calls are TRBV5-6 and TRBJ2-1; D perhaps matches TRBD2 (5 bases). V shed 2 bases and J shed 5 bases, with 17 bases lying between them. The length of the CDR3 is 16 residues. Germline CDR1 and CDR2: SGHDT and YYEEEE. The CDR3 bases are TGTGCCAGCAGCTTTCGCCCAGGCGGGTACGACAATGAGCAGTTCTTC. Residues: CASSFRPGGYDNEQFF.

As concerns this clone: Possible read error: a much larger clone is one base away. V gene TRBV27 combines with J gene TRBJ1-2; D remains ambiguous. V was trimmed by 4 bases and J by 2 bases, leaving 2 bases between them. The CDR3 runs 11 residues. Germline CDR1 and CDR2: MNHEY and SMNVEV (reference sequence). CDR3 amino acids: CASSSNYGYTF. The CDR3 DNA sequence: TGTGCCAGCAGTTCGAACTATGGCTACACCTTC.

This clone appeared once. The gene calls are TRBV6-5 and TRBJ2-5, with D maybe TRBD1 (5 bases). CDR1 is MNHEY and CDR2 is SVGAGI in the germline V gene. The CDR3 consists of 14 residues. Trimming took 6 bases from V and 6 from J, leaving 17 bases between them. The CDR3, as DNA: TGTGCCAGCAGCGAGGTGTGGGGCCTGAAGACCCAGTACTTC. Encoded protein: CASSEVWGLKTQYF.

J is TRBJ2-2 and V is TRBV4-1; D perhaps matches TRBD2 (6 bases). The CDR3 is made up of 15 amino acids. CDR1 is MGHRA, CDR2 YSYEKL, per germline. V dropped 5 bases and J dropped 5 bases, with 15 bases sitting between them. The chain's CDR3 is CASSARSGGTGELFF. The CDR3 DNA sequence: TGCGCCAGCAGCGCTCGTAGTGGGGGGACCGGGGAGCTGTTTTTT.